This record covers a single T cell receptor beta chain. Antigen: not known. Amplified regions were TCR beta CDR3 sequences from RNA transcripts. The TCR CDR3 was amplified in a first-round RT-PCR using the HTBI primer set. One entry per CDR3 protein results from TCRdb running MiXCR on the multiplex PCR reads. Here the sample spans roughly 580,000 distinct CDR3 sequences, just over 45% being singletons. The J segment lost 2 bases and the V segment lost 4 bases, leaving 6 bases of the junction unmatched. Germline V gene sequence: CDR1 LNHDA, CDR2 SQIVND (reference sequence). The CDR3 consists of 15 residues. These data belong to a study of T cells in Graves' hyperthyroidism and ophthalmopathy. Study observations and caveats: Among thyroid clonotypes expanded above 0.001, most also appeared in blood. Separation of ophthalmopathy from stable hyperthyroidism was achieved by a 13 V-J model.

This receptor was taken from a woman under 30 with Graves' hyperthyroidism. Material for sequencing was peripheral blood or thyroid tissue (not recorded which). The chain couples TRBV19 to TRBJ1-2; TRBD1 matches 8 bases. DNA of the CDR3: TGTGCCAGTAGTACAAGGGACAGGACGAACTATGGCTACACCTTC. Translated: CASSTRDRTNYGYTF.